This TCR beta chain was sequenced for a study of beta chain features in type 1 diabetes. Looking at the study overall: Age, gender, cell numbers and subset yield matched between patients and controls. Study-wide findings and caveats: For type 1 diabetes patients, VDJ junctions showed fewer insertions and more deletions. Within each of all four CD4+ subsets, Type 1 diabetes patients had TCRB CDR3s that were moderately but significantly shorter. Within the patient group, naive, central memory and Treg TCRB repertoires appeared more similar to each other than within healthy donors.

Expressed TCRB transcripts were sequenced because the entire RNA isolate underwent reverse transcription. Sequencing was performed with immunoSEQ multiplex PCR; in TCRdb, only in-frame clones are kept and a portion is missing. The sample carries more than 50,000 clones, roughly 60% recorded once. CDR1 and CDR2 (germline): LNHNV, YYDKDF (reference sequence). V shed 4 bases, J shed 10 bases, and the junction held 18 bases outside the gene matches. This CDR3 is built from 17 residues. Turning to this clone: Its specificity is not known.

The source is a woman aged 18-29 years in good health. The sequenced sample consisted of Tregs from blood. The chain is built from TRBV15 and TRBJ1-1; 10 bases line up with TRBD1. CDR3: CATSTVPGQGTVGGAFF. CDR3 in DNA: TGTGCCACCAGCACCGTCCCGGGACAGGGGACGGTTGGCGGAGCTTTCTTT. Full variable domain (outside the CDR3, taken from reference TRBV15 and TRBJ1-1): DAMVIQNPRYQVTQFGKPVTLSCSQTLNHNVMYWYQQKSSQAPKLLFHYYDKDFNNEADTPDNFQSRRPNTSFCFLDIRSPGLGDTAMYLCATSTVPGQGTVGGAFFGQGTRLTVV.